This is a list of T cell receptor beta chains from one sample in a study of T-cell reconstitution after alpha-beta-depleted transplantation in children. TCRdb re-analysed the PCR reads in MiXCR, keeping a single row per CDR3 protein. The profile shows fewer than 700,000 distinct CDR3 sequences, under 30% of them singletons. Sequencing was performed on PBMCs, mostly from graft donor cells, taken 360 days after TCRalphabeta/CD19-depleted stem cell transplant. Receptors originate from a boy younger than two who had a stem cell transplant for acute myeloid leukemia, so the T cells may come from the graft donor. The CDR3 runs from the conserved cysteine through the conserved F or W. Fields, in order: D gene, V gene, clone size, J gene, CDR3 protein, CDR3 DNA. The D gene is left open where the match is weak. Clone size, where shown, is once, few, many, or a class for clones that have expanded.

TRBD1,TRBV27,many,TRBJ1-2,CASSHRTGRGYGYTF,TGTGCCAGCAGCCACAGGACAGGGAGGGGCTATGGCTACACCTTC
NA,TRBV7-8,few,TRBJ1-5,CASSLGHGNQPQHF,TGTGCCAGCAGCCTAGGACACGGGAATCAGCCCCAGCATTTT
NA,TRBV20-1,few,TRBJ1-4,CRDTGPNEKLFF,TGCAGAGACACGGGTCCCAATGAAAAACTGTTTTTT
TRBD1,TRBV5-1,few,TRBJ1-2,CASSLRAGGATGYGYTF,TGCGCCAGCAGCTTGCGGGCAGGGGGCGCGACGGGCTATGGCTACACCTTC
NA,TRBV5-1,many,TRBJ2-3,CASSRDTLNSDTQYF,TGCGCCAGCAGTCGGGACACGCTTAACTCAGATACGCAGTATTTT
TRBD1,TRBV20-1,many,TRBJ1-5,CSARPGQGINQPQHF,TGCAGTGCTAGGCCGGGACAGGGTATCAATCAGCCCCAGCATTTT
NA,TRBV15,NA,TRBJ1-5,CATSRGSGRAGNQPQHF,TGTGCCACCAGCAGAGGATCCGGACGAGCGGGCAATCAGCCCCAGCATTTT
NA,TRBV10-3,few,TRBJ1-6,CAISEYGSSYNSPLHF,TGTGCCATCAGCGAGTATGGAAGCTCCTATAATTCACCCCTCCACTTT
NA,TRBV18,NA,TRBJ2-6,CASSPVHAGANVLTF,TGTGCCAGCTCACCAGTCCACGCTGGGGCCAACGTCCTGACTTTC
NA,TRBV5-1,many,TRBJ1-1,CASSLDRVDAFF,TGCGCCAGCAGCTTGGACAGGGTCGATGCTTTCTTT
NA,TRBV20-1,NA,TRBJ2-2,CSARGPRGGELFF,TGCAGTGCTAGAGGACCGCGCGGCGGGGAGCTGTTTTTT
TRBD1,TRBV20-1,few,TRBJ1-1,CSARGTGGKKDFF,TGCAGTGCTAGAGGGACAGGGGGAAAGAAGGATTTCTTT
NA,TRBV25-1,few,TRBJ2-2,CASSEDRYYSGELFF,TGTGCCAGCAGTGAAGACCGGTATTATAGCGGGGAGCTGTTTTTT
NA,TRBV20-1,NA,TRBJ1-1,CSARGGAPRNTEAFF,TGCAGTGCTAGAGGGGGGGCCCCGAGGAACACTGAAGCTTTCTTT
TRBD1,TRBV20-1,few,TRBJ2-7,CSARTLDRVNYEQYF,TGCAGTGCTAGAACCCTGGACAGGGTTAACTACGAGCAGTACTTC
NA,TRBV20-1,many,TRBJ2-4,CSGRRSLAKNIQYF,TGCAGTGGGAGACGTAGCCTAGCCAAAAACATTCAGTACTTC
NA,TRBV6-1,few,TRBJ2-3,CAGRAPGADTQYF,TGTGCCGGCCGTGCTCCGGGGGCGGATACGCAGTATTTT
NA,TRBV21-1,NA,TRBJ1-1,CASSKLKGTEAFF,TGTGCCAGCAGCAAACTCAAGGGAACTGAAGCTTTCTTT
TRBD1,TRBV7-2,many,TRBJ2-1,CASSLFGTAINEQFF,TGTGCCAGCAGCTTATTCGGGACAGCGATCAATGAGCAGTTCTTC
NA,TRBV4-3,once,TRBJ2-7,CASSQGGDPYEQYF,TGCGCCAGCAGCCAAGGGGGGGACCCCTACGAGCAGTACTTC
TRBD1,TRBV20-1,NA,TRBJ1-4,CSAGRQGVGEKLFF,TGCAGTGCTGGCCGACAGGGGGTGGGGGAAAAACTGTTTTTT
NA,TRBV20-1,NA,TRBJ1-6,CSARVAGRQPFYNSPLHF,TGCAGTGCTAGAGTAGCTGGTCGACAGCCTTTTTATAATTCACCCCTCCACTTT
NA,TRBV6-5,NA,TRBJ2-3,CASSYSTYSTDTQYF,TGTGCCAGCAGTTACTCGACTTACAGCACAGATACGCAGTATTTT
TRBD1,TRBV10-3,NA,TRBJ2-1,CAISAPTGTAQFF,TGTGCCATCAGCGCCCCGACCGGGACAGCGCAGTTCTTC
NA,TRBV4-1,few,TRBJ2-3,CASSREAGSHTDTQYF,TGCGCCAGCAGCCGAGAAGCGGGCAGCCACACAGATACGCAGTATTTT
NA,TRBV6-5,NA,TRBJ1-2,CASSYLRGVFNYGYTF,TGTGCCAGCAGTTACCTCAGGGGTGTGTTTAACTATGGCTACACCTTC
NA,TRBV6-5,many,TRBJ2-5,CASPGSAYNGAAETQYF,TGTGCCAGCCCCGGGTCCGCGTATAACGGGGCCGCGGAGACCCAGTACTTC
NA,TRBV6-1,many,TRBJ2-2,CASSLLGGNTGELFF,TGTGCCAGCAGTCTGTTGGGGGGGAACACCGGGGAGCTGTTTTTT
TRBD1,TRBV7-6,NA,TRBJ2-7,CASSLSPHRGEDEQYF,TGTGCCAGCAGCCTCTCCCCCCACAGGGGAGAGGACGAGCAGTACTTC
TRBD2,TRBV7-6,NA,TRBJ2-1,CASSPGLAGGLIREQFF,TGTGCCAGCAGCCCTGGACTAGCGGGGGGCCTTATACGTGAGCAGTTCTTC
NA,TRBV29-1,NA,TRBJ1-1,CSVAGPNTEAFF,TGCAGCGTCGCGGGACCGAACACTGAAGCTTTCTTT
TRBD1,TRBV7-2,NA,TRBJ1-2,CASSPQTGARNYGYTF,TGTGCCAGCAGCCCCCAGACAGGGGCAAGGAACTATGGCTACACCTTC
TRBD1,TRBV12-3/TRBV12-4,many,TRBJ2-2,CASSRQGALNGELFF,TGTGCCAGCAGTCGACAGGGGGCTCTCAACGGGGAGCTGTTTTTT
NA,TRBV28,few,TRBJ1-5,CASSFGGVQPQHF,TGTGCCAGCAGTTTTGGAGGGGTTCAGCCCCAGCATTTT
NA,TRBV29-1,many,TRBJ2-1,CSVAALYSNEQFF,TGCAGCGTTGCTGCCCTCTACAGCAATGAGCAGTTCTTC
NA,TRBV20-1,NA,TRBJ2-7,CSAKRSRVYEQYF,TGCAGTGCTAAGAGGTCCAGGGTCTACGAGCAGTACTTC
TRBD1,TRBV27,NA,TRBJ1-1,CASSDIMGQGWTEAFF,TGTGCCAGCAGTGACATAATGGGACAGGGGTGGACTGAAGCTTTCTTT
TRBD1,TRBV19,many,TRBJ2-5,CASNPTGVETQYF,TGTGCCAGTAACCCGACAGGGGTGGAGACCCAGTACTTC
NA,TRBV7-2,NA,TRBJ2-2,CASSLSPFGTTGELFF,TGTGCCAGCAGCTTAAGCCCCTTTGGGACCACCGGGGAGCTGTTTTTT
NA,TRBV20-1,NA,TRBJ1-6,CSAERTAPDSPLHF,TGCAGTGCTGAACGGACCGCCCCCGATTCACCCCTCCACTTT
NA,TRBV10-2,few,TRBJ1-5,CASSATPRSNQPQHF,TGCGCCAGCAGTGCTACCCCCAGAAGCAATCAGCCCCAGCATTTT
TRBD2,TRBV6-1,NA,TRBJ2-2,CASRLAGLNTGELFF,TGTGCCAGCAGACTAGCGGGTCTAAACACCGGGGAGCTGTTTTTT
NA,TRBV29-1,many,TRBJ1-2,CSVSGEANYGYTF,TGCAGCGTTTCGGGTGAGGCAAACTATGGCTACACCTTC
NA,TRBV6-5,few,TRBJ1-2,CASSYSGRDDGYTF,TGTGCCAGCAGTTACTCGGGCAGGGATGATGGCTACACCTTC
TRBD1,TRBV20-1,few,TRBJ1-1,CSARGRSGGGEAFF,TGCAGTGCTAGAGGCCGTTCAGGGGGCGGAGAAGCTTTCTTT
TRBD2,TRBV10-1,few,TRBJ2-3,CASSETGLAGAGSTDTQYF,TGCGCCAGCTCAGAGACGGGACTAGCGGGGGCCGGTAGCACAGATACGCAGTATTTT
NA,TRBV24-1,NA,TRBJ2-7,CATSTGGYEQYF,TGTGCCACCAGTACCGGGGGTTACGAGCAGTACTTC
TRBD1,TRBV12-3/TRBV12-4,few,TRBJ1-3,CASSPGQGLDTIYF,TGTGCCAGCAGCCCGGGACAGGGGCTCGACACCATATATTTT